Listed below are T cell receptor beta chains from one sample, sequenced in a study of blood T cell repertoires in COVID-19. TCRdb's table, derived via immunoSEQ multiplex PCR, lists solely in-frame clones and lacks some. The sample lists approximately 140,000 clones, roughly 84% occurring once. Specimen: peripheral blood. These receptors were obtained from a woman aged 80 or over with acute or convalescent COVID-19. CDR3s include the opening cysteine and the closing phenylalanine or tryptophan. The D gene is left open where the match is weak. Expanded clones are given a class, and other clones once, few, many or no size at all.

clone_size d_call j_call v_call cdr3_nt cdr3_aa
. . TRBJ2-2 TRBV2 TGTGCCAGCATATTACAGAACACCGGGGAGCTGTTTTTT CASILQNTGELFF
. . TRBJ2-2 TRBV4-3 TGCGCCAGCAGCCAAGCATGGGGAGTTGGCACCGGGGAGCTGTTTTTT CASSQAWGVGTGELFF
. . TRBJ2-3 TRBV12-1 TGTGCCAGCAGCTTTGGTTTGGGAGAGACAGATACGCAGTATTTT CASSFGLGETDTQYF
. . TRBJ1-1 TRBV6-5 TGTGCCAGCAGTTCCGGGGGTGGATCCACTGAAGCTTTCTTT CASSSGGGSTEAFF
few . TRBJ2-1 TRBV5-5 TGTGCCAGCAGCTCCTCCGGGGTCTCCCGGAATGAGCAGTTCTTC CASSSSGVSRNEQFF
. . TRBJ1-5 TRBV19 TGTGCCAGTAGTCTACGGGACACCGTTACCAATCAGCCCCAGCATTTT CASSLRDTVTNQPQHF
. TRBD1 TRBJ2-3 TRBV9 TGTGCCAGCAGCGTAGGGGGGGCGACAGGGGATGATACGCAGTATTTT CASSVGGATGDDTQYF
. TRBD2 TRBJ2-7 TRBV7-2 TGTGCCAGCAGCCAGGGACTAGCGGCCTACGAGCAGTACTTC CASSQGLAAYEQYF
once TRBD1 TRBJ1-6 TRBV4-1 TGCGCCAGCAGCCAAGAAAGCAGGACAGGTGGGGCGAATTCACCCCTCCACTTT CASSQESRTGGANSPLHF
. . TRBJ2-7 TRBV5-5 TGTGCCAGCAGCTTGGAGCGACCACGGGTAGACGAGCAGTACTTC CASSLERPRVDEQYF
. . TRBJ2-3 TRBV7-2 TGTGCCAGCATCCTGACTGTAGGCACAGATACGCAGTATTTT CASILTVGTDTQYF
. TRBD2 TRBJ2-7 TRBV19 TGTGCCAGTAGTAAGGCCCGACTAGCGGGAGATCAAGAGCAGTACTTC CASSKARLAGDQEQYF
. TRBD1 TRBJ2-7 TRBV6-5 TGTGCCAGCAGTTACTCCCAGGGGGTCGAGCAGTACTTC CASSYSQGVEQYF
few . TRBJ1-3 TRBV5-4 TGTGCCAGCAGCTTGCATGGACAGTCTCAAATTGCTGGAAACACCATATATTTT CASSLHGQSQIAGNTIYF
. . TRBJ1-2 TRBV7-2 TGTGCCAGCAGGAGGCGAGCAACTACCTATGGCTACACCTTC CASRRRATTYGYTF
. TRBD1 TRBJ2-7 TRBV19 TGTGCCAGTACTCCGAAGTGGGCAGGGGGTTCCCGCGAGCAGTACTTC CASTPKWAGGSREQYF
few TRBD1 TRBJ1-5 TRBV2 TGTGCCAGCAGTGAAAGCAGGGGGGCTGGTCAGCCCCAGCATTTT CASSESRGAGQPQHF